The TCR beta chain described here comes from a study of cytomegalovirus exposure and HLA in healthy donors. Across the whole study: Researchers previously reported finding fewer than 120 million unique TCR beta sequences from 150 million to 200 million T cells. Study conclusions and caveats: Near-uniform donor sequencing depth was presumed by presence/absence analyses.

A word on this clone: What it recognizes is unknown.

Germline CDR1 SGHTA, CDR2 FQGTGA. This CDR3 region has 15 residues. V was pared by 1 base and J by 9 bases, with 9 bases of the junction left unmatched. The PCR made use of 60 Vbeta and 13 Jbeta primers. Clones were read by immunoSEQ multiplex PCR, and TCRdb kept only the in-frame ones, dropping some. The top ten hold less than 2% of the sample, which has about 140,000 clones, roughly 79% seen once. This TCR was recovered from a woman between 35 and 50 years old in good health and CMV-seronegative. Material for sequencing was PBMCs. The V call is TRBV7-3, the J call TRBJ2-1; 7 bases line up with TRBD2. The CDR3 DNA sequence: TGTGCCAGCAGCTTAAGCTCGGGCGGGAGCGTTGAGCAGTTCTTC. Translation: CASSLSSGGSVEQFF.